The present T cell receptor beta chain was sequenced within a study of blood T cell repertoires in COVID-19. Study as a whole: Samples taken during acute and convalescent COVID-19 were collected in the United States, Italy and Spain. PBMCs, B-cell-depleted T cells, or T cells provided the cDNA or gDNA that made up the material.

Original handling: Amplified reference gene primers provided the basis for estimating nucleated cell counts. Assay: immunoSEQ multiplex PCR; the TCRdb copy retains only in-frame clones and omits some. V and J calls and clone size are as listed in that table; D and trimming were resolved from the DNA. The sample shows 130,000 or so clones, roughly 69% of them seen only once. This clone was detected a few times. The V end lost 4 bases, the J end lost 4 bases, and 16 bases lay between the germline ends. Germline V gives CDR1 KGHSY, CDR2 FQNENV. The CDR3 covers 16 residues. This receptor was identified in a woman in her seventies with acute or convalescent COVID-19. The J gene is TRBJ2-2, the V gene TRBV16; TRBD1 might be the D (6 bases). Sequencing input: peripheral blood. The CDR3 region has the DNA TGTGCCAGCAGCCGGGACAACTCCGGAGGCACCGGGGAGCTGTTTTTT. Its translation: CASSRDNSGGTGELFF.